This T cell receptor beta chain was sequenced in a study of yellow fever vaccine responses in identical twins. TCRdb recomputed calls from the RT-PCR reads with MiXCR, one row per CDR3 protein. The top ten clones hold roughly 2.4% of a sample with 20,000 or so distinct CDR3 sequences, 65% to 85% of them seen once. The length of the CDR3 is 12 residues. Germline assignment: CDR1 DFQATT and CDR2 SNEGSKA (reference sequence). V shed 2 bases and J shed 8 bases, with 10 bases lying between them. J is TRBJ1-5 and V is TRBV20-1, with D unclear. This TCR came from a woman aged 18 to 35 who received the yellow fever vaccine. Here the sequenced sample was T cells from blood (PBMCs), unsorted or a sorted subset (not recorded which), taken before or after yellow fever vaccination (not recorded which). CDR3 sequence (DNA): TGCAGTGCTAGAAGGCCCACCAAGCCCCAGCATTTT. This translates into CSARRPTKPQHF.